This T cell receptor (beta chain) was sequenced during a study of naive and memory T cell subsets. The beta constant-region primer was an equimolar mix of two oligonucleotides covering TRBC1 and TRBC2. The cDNA 3' end received a ligated single-stranded oligonucleotide carrying the SP2 primer and a 12-nucleotide UMI. TCRdb fed the UMI-ligation and nested PCR reads into MiXCR, producing one record per CDR3 protein. Of around 160,000 distinct CDR3 sequences in the sample, about 18% are singletons; the top ten hold 0.14%. Only a few counts were recorded for this clonotype. The V end lost 0 bases, the J end lost 0 bases, and 12 bases lay between the germline ends. Per germline, CDR1 SGHKS and CDR2 YYEKEE (reference sequence). The CDR3 totals 17 residues. CD4 T cells were positively selected, then CD8 T cells from the CD4-negative fraction. Cells stained for CD3, CD4, CD8, CD45RA and CD27 were sorted into four subsets.

The receptor comes from a human donor in good health. Material for sequencing was naive CD4+ T cells from blood. The chain combines TRBV5-5 with TRBJ2-2; D tentatively fits TRBD1 or TRBD2 (5 bases each). The CDR3 coding sequence is TGTGCCAGCAGCTTGGCCTGGGAGACAGCGAACACCGGGGAGCTGTTTTTT. Protein sequence: CASSLAWETANTGELFF.